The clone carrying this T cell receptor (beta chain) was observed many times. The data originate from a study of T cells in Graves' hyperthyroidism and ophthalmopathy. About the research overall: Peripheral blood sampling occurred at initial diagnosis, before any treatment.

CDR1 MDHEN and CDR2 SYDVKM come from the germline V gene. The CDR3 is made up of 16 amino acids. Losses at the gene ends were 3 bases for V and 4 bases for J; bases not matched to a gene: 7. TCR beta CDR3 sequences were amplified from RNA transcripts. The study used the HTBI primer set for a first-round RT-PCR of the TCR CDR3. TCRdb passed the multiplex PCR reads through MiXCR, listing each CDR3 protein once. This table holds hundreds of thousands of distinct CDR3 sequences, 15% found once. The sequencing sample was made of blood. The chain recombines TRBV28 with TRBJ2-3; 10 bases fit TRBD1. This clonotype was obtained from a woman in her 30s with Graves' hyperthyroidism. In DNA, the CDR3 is TGTGCCAGCAGTTTGGGGGACAGGGGTATGTCAGATACGCAGTATTTT. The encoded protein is CASSLGDRGMSDTQYF.